The clone carrying this T cell receptor (beta chain) has only a few counts. Produced via immunoSEQ multiplex PCR; TCRdb's table is partial and in-frame only. The repertoire holds about 59,000 clones, with more than 75% as singletons. The data derive from a study of blood T cell repertoires in COVID-19. Looked up from germline, CDR1 is SGHTA and CDR2 is FQGNSA. V was pared by 5 bases and J by 1 base, with 8 bases between. The CDR3 sequence is 14 residues long. This sequence originates from a man in his 60s with acute or convalescent COVID-19. The material sequenced was peripheral blood. V and J are TRBV7-2 and TRBJ1-4; D gene uncertain. CDR3 sequence: CASSLRRTNEKLFF. The CDR3 DNA follows: TGTGCCAGCAGCCTCCGTAGAACTAATGAAAAACTGTTTTTT.